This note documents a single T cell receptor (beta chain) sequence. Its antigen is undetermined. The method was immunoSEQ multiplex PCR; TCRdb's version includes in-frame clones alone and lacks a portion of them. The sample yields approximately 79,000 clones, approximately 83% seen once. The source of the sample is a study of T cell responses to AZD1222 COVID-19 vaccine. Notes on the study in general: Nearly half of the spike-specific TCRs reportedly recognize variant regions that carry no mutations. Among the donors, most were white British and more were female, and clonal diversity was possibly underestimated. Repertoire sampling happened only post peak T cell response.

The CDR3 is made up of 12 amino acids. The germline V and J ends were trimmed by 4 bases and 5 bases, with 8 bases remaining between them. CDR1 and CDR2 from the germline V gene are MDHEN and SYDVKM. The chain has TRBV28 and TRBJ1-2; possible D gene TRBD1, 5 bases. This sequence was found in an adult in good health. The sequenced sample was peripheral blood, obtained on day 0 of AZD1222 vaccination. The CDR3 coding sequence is TGTGCCAGCAGTTGGGGGGGTTATGGCTACACCTTC. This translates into CASSWGGYGYTF.